This TCR beta chain was sequenced in a study of blood T cell repertoires in COVID-19. Overall study: Specimens from acute and convalescent COVID-19 originated in the United States, Italy and Spain. In each case, the material was cDNA or gDNA derived from T cells, B-cell-depleted T cells, or PBMCs.

Original methodology: Reference gene primer amplification yielded estimated nucleated cell counts. Libraries were prepared by immunoSEQ multiplex PCR; TCRdb keeps only in-frame clonotypes and omits some of them. Clone size and the V and J calls come from that table; the DNA yielded D and trimming. The sample contains over 7,000 clones, around 80% of which appear only once. The junction had 5 bases not matched to a gene; V was cut back by 5 bases and J by 2 bases. This CDR3 comprises 14 residues. From germline, CDR1 is SGHNT and CDR2 YYREEE (reference sequence). The J gene is TRBJ2-3, the V gene TRBV5-4; TRBD1 agrees at 7 bases. The sequence was obtained from a human donor in a cohort sampled during active COVID-19. The specimen sequenced was peripheral blood. Written as DNA, the CDR3 is TGTGCCAGCAGTAGACAGGGCCCCACAGATACGCAGTATTTT. Translated: CASSRQGPTDTQYF. The full variable domain, completed using reference TRBV5-4 and TRBJ2-3, is ETGVTQSPTHLIKTRGQQVTLRCSSQSGHNTVSWYQQALGQGPQFIFQYYREEENGRGNFPPRFSGLQFPNYSSELNVNALELDDSALYLCASSRQGPTDTQYFGPGTRLTVL.